The TCR beta chain under discussion was sequenced for a study of blood T cells in healthy people across ages. The germline V gene has CDR1 MDHEN and CDR2 SYDVKM. Trimming took off 2 bases at V and 4 bases at J, with 15 bases between the two ends. This CDR3 is built from 15 residues. Each sample yielded at least 5.5 micrograms of PBMC total RNA. For this clonotype: Its antigen is currently unknown.

Primed by a sample-barcoded 5' primer and a J-beta primer mix, a second PCR proceeded for roughly 7 to 11 cycles. CDR3-containing paired-end reads numbering at least 2.5 million came from each sample. TCRdb re-called the 5' RACE reads with MiXCR, one entry per CDR3 protein. Of hundreds of thousands of distinct CDR3 sequences detected, approximately 22% appear once; the ten largest clones hold approximately 20%. Points from the study as a whole: With age, beta diversity per million T cells declined roughly linearly, significantly by 30 to 40. When one million T cells were used, diversity estimates were thought to be underestimates.

This TCR came from a man aged 65-85 years in good health. Sequenced material: blood. V and J are TRBV28 and TRBJ2-7, with D perhaps assigned TRBD1 or TRBD2 (5 bases each). The CDR3 here is CASSLTGTLIYEQYF. Here the CDR3 DNA reads TGTGCCAGCAGTTTAACCGGGACCCTCATATACGAGCAGTACTTC.